A single sample gave rise to the 18 T cell receptor beta chains below, sequenced in a study of cytomegalovirus exposure and HLA in healthy donors. The assay was immunoSEQ multiplex PCR, and TCRdb's table has in-frame clones only and misses some. This sample yields 70,000 to 80,000 clones, of which approximately 93% are seen a single time; roughly 3.3% belongs to the top ten. Input material: PBMCs. Receptors were obtained from a woman between 18 and 29 years old in good health and CMV-seropositive.

This CDR3 is CASSGLQGRSNQPQHF. For the CDR3, the DNA is TGTGCCAGCTCAGGCTTACAGGGGAGGAGCAATCAGCCCCAGCATTTT. The J gene is TRBJ1-5, the V gene TRBV18; TRBD1 matches 7 bases. Trimming cost V 5 bases and J 1 base; bases outside gene matches: 8. The length of the CDR3 is 16 residues. Per the germline V gene, CDR1 is KGHSH and CDR2 is LQKENI.

The rearrangement links TRBV7-8 to TRBJ1-3, with TRBD1 as a possible D gene (6 bases). V was cut by 3 bases and J by 0 bases, with 15 bases left in between. This CDR3 is 17 amino acids long. CDR1 and CDR2 (germline): SGHVS, FQNEAQ. DNA of the CDR3: TGTGCCAGCAGCTTGCCGATTGACAGGACCTCTGGAAACACCATATATTTT. Protein product: CASSLPIDRTSGNTIYF.

The chain carries TRBV7-2 and TRBJ1-2; possibly TRBD1 for D (6 bases). The CDR3 length is 14 residues. CDR1 and CDR2 from the germline V gene are SGHTA and FQGNSA. V was pared by 1 base and J by 3 bases, with 9 bases between. In DNA, the CDR3 is TGTGCCAGCAGCTTAGGAGGGGGTGACTATGGCTACACCTTC. It specifies CASSLGGGDYGYTF.

This rearrangement joins TRBV11-1 to TRBJ2-5, with a weak D call TRBD2 (6 bases). Between the trimmed V and J ends, which lost 6 bases and 4 bases, there was a span of 24 bases. The CDR3 length is 17 residues. Germline CDR1 reads SGHAT; CDR2 reads FQDESV (reference sequence). The CDR3 coding sequence is TGTGCCAGCAGTTCCACGATGGGGCAGGGAGGAGGAGAGACCCAGTACTTC. Protein: CASSSTMGQGGGETQYF.

The V and J genes are TRBV5-4 and TRBJ2-1, with D possibly being TRBD2 (5 bases). Trimming took 5 bases from V and 7 from J, leaving 10 bases between them. CDR1 is SGHNT and CDR2 is YYREEE in the germline V gene (reference sequence). The CDR3 loop spans 12 amino acids. CDR3 amino acids: CASSYTSNEQFF. CDR3 nucleotides: TGTGCCAGCAGTTATACTAGTAATGAGCAGTTCTTC. The complete variable domain, with remaining parts taken from reference TRBV5-4 and TRBJ2-1, reads ETGVTQSPTHLIKTRGQQVTLRCSSQSGHNTVSWYQQALGQGPQFIFQYYREEENGRGNFPPRFSGLQFPNYSSELNVNALELDDSALYLCASSYTSNEQFFGPGTRLTVL.

The rearrangement uses TRBV5-1 and TRBJ1-4; D is unresolved. The germline gives CDR1 SGHRS, CDR2 YFSETQ. CDR3 length: 16 residues. Trimming shortened V by 2 bases and J by 4 bases, and 15 bases separated the two germline ends. The CDR3 here is CASSFIAPTGNEKLFF. The DNA for the CDR3 is TGCGCCAGCAGCTTTATCGCCCCGACGGGTAATGAAAAACTGTTTTTT.

The chain employs TRBV2 and TRBJ1-1; TRBD1 is a possible D gene (5 bases). Deletions cut 8 bases from V and 10 bases from J, with 23 bases between. The CDR3 sequence is 14 residues long. Per the germline V gene, CDR1 is SNHLY and CDR2 is FYNNEI. The CDR3 region is CASASGGPQGVAFF. The CDR3 DNA is TGTGCCAGCGCCTCGGGGGGACCCCAAGGTGTAGCTTTCTTT.

This rearrangement joins TRBV15 to TRBJ1-2, with D possibly matching TRBD1 (5 bases). This CDR3 contains 16 residues. The germline V gene has CDR1 LNHNV and CDR2 YYDKDF (reference sequence). Trimming took 5 bases from V and 8 from J, leaving 24 bases between them. Here the CDR3 DNA reads TGTGCCACCAGCTCCGGGGACTTGTACTTAAGGGAGGGCTACACCTTC. Residues: CATSSGDLYLREGYTF.

V gene TRBV9 combines with J gene TRBJ1-4; D gene ambiguous. V lost 4 bases and J 8 bases, leaving 15 bases between the germline ends. Germline CDR1 reads SGDLS; CDR2 reads YYNGEE. CDR3 size: 14 residues. The CDR3 loop is CASSPQGAREKLFF. DNA of the CDR3: TGTGCCAGCAGCCCCCAAGGCGCCAGGGAAAAACTGTTTTTT.

The rearrangement links TRBV6-5 to TRBJ2-7; 11 bases agree with TRBD1. Germline loops: CDR1 MNHEY, CDR2 SVGAGI. This CDR3 has 16 amino acids. V shed 0 bases, J shed 3 bases, and the junction held 4 bases outside the gene matches. The CDR3 nucleotides are TGTGCCAGCAGTTACTCCCTCGGGACAGGGGGCTACGAGCAGTACTTC. Translation gives CASSYSLGTGGYEQYF.

Only one count was recorded for this clone. This chain joins TRBV5-4 and TRBJ2-1; D is perhaps TRBD2 (6 bases). The CDR3 loop spans 16 amino acids. V was trimmed by 1 base and J by 0 bases, leaving 11 bases between them. In germline, CDR1 is SGHNT, CDR2 YYREEE (reference sequence). CDR3 DNA sequence: TGTGCCAGCAGCTTGCAGGCGGGGAGCTCCTACAATGAGCAGTTCTTC. Its protein is CASSLQAGSSYNEQFF.

The J gene is TRBJ1-5, the V gene TRBV5-5; D is uncertain. This CDR3 region has 14 residues. CDR1 SGHKS and CDR2 YYEKEE come from the germline V gene (reference sequence). V gave up 4 bases and J gave up 7 bases, with 15 bases separating them. The CDR3 reads CASSLVGWEQPQHF. CDR3 coding DNA: TGTGCCAGCAGCCTCGTAGGCTGGGAGCAGCCCCAGCATTTT. Variable domain in full (rest from reference TRBV5-5 and TRBJ1-5): DAGVTQSPTHLIKTRGQQVTLRCSPISGHKSVSWYQQVLGQGPQFIFQYYEKEERGRGNFPDRFSARQFPNYSSELNVNALLLGDSALYLCASSLVGWEQPQHFGDGTRLSIL.

This chain joins TRBV5-4 and TRBJ1-1; 7 positions match TRBD1. This CDR3 has 17 residues. With 1 base clipped from V and 4 bases from J, the junction kept 13 bases outside the gene matches. Looked up from germline, CDR1 is SGHNT and CDR2 is YYREEE (reference sequence). The CDR3 reads CASSLRFGAGGGTEAFF. As DNA, the CDR3 is TGTGCCAGCAGCTTGAGGTTTGGGGCAGGGGGAGGCACTGAAGCTTTCTTT.

The CDR3 DNA is TGTGCCTCCCGGGACTTCCTATCCTACGAGCAGTACTTC. Translated: CASRDFLSYEQYF. The rearrangement links TRBV10-3 to TRBJ2-7, with TRBD2 as a possible D gene (6 bases). The germline V gene has CDR1 ENHRY and CDR2 SYGVKD. V lost 11 bases and J 1 base, leaving 15 bases between the germline ends. This CDR3 contains 13 residues.

CDR3 region: CAWSAGPRGTEAFF. CDR3 DNA sequence: TGTGCCTGGAGTGCGGGACCGCGGGGCACTGAAGCTTTCTTT. The chain has TRBV30 and TRBJ1-1, with D perhaps TRBD1 (5 bases). The CDR3 covers 14 residues. V gave up 1 base and J gave up 4 bases, with 13 bases separating them. Looked up from germline, CDR1 is GTSNPN and CDR2 is SVGIG (reference sequence).

This chain joins TRBV27 and TRBJ2-5; 11 bases match TRBD2. This CDR3 has 15 amino acids. CDR1 is MNHEY and CDR2 is SMNVEV in the germline V gene (reference sequence). The V gene end was trimmed by 6 bases and the J gene end by 9 bases; junction bases not matched to a gene: 12. CDR3 protein: CASRGTSGPTGPQYF. CDR3 bases: TGTGCCAGCAGGGGGACTAGCGGACCAACGGGTCCCCAGTACTTC.

Only one count was recorded for this clone. V and J are TRBV6-5 and TRBJ1-1, with 7 nucleotides matching TRBD1. CDR1 and CDR2 (germline): MNHEY, SVGAGI. V trimming: 0 bases; J trimming: 4 bases; junction bases outside the gene matches: 5. There are 15 residues in the CDR3. The CDR3 region is CASSYSQGMVTEAFF. The CDR3 nucleotides are TGTGCCAGCAGTTACTCACAGGGGATGGTCACTGAAGCTTTCTTT.

This clone was seen once. The chain carries TRBV19 and TRBJ1-2; no clear D. The CDR3 runs to 15 residues. CDR1 is LNHDA and CDR2 is SQIVND in the germline V gene (reference sequence). V was cut by 7 bases and J by 4 bases, with 19 bases left in between. Here the CDR3 reads CASIAFSGSSYGYTF. The DNA of the CDR3 is TGTGCCAGTATAGCGTTTTCGGGAAGCTCCTATGGCTACACCTTC.